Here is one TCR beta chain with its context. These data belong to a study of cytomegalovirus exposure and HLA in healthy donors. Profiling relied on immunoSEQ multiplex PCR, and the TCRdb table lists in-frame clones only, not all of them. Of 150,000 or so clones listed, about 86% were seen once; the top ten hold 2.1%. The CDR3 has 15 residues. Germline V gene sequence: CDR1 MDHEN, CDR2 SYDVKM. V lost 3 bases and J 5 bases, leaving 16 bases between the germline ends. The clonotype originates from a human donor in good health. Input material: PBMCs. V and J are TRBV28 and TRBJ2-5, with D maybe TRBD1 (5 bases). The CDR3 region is CASSFPPQDSETQYF. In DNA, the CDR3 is TGTGCCAGCAGTTTTCCCCCACAGGATTCGGAGACCCAGTACTTC.